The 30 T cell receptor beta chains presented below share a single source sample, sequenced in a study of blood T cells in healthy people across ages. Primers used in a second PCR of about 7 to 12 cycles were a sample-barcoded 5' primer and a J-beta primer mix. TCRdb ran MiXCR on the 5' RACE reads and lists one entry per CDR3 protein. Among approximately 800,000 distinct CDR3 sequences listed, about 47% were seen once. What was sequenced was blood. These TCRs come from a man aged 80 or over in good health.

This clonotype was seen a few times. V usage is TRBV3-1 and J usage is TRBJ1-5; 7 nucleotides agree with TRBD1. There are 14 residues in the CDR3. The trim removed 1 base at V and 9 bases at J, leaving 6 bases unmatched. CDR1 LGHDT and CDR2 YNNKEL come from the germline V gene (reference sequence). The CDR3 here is CASSQVPGGAPQHF. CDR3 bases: TGTGCCAGCAGCCAAGTACCAGGGGGAGCGCCCCAGCATTTT.

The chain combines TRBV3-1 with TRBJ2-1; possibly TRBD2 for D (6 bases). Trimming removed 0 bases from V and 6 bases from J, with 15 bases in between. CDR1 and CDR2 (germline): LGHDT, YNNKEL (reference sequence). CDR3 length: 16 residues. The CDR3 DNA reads TGTGCCAGCAGCCAAGACGCTAGCGTGAGTATCAATGAGCAGTTCTTC. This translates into CASSQDASVSINEQFF.

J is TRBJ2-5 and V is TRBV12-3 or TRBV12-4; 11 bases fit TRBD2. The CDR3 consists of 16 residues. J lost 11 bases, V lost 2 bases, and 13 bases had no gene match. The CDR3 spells CASSLRGSSGRHEQYF. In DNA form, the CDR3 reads TGTGCCAGCAGTTTACGGGGGTCTAGCGGGAGGCATGAGCAGTACTTC.

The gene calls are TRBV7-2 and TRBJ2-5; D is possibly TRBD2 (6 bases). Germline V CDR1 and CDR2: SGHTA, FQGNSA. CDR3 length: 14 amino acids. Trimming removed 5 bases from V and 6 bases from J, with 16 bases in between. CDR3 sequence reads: CASSAGLALKTQYF. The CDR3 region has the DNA TGTGCCAGCAGCGCGGGGCTAGCGCTAAAGACCCAGTACTTC.

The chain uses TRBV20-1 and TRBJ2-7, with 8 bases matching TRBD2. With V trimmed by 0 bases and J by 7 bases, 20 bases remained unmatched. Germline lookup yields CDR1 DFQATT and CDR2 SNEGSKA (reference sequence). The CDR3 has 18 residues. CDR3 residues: CSARDRLAGGPGRTEQYF. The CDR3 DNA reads TGCAGTGCTAGAGATCGGCTAGCGGGCGGGCCGGGGAGGACTGAGCAGTACTTC.

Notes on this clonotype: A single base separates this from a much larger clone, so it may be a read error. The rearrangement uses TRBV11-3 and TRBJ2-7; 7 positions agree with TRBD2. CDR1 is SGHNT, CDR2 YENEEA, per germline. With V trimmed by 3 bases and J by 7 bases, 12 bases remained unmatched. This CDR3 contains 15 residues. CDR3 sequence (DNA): TGTGCCAGCAGCTTGGAGACTAGCCTATACAATGAGCAGTACTTC. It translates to CASSLETSLYNEQYF.

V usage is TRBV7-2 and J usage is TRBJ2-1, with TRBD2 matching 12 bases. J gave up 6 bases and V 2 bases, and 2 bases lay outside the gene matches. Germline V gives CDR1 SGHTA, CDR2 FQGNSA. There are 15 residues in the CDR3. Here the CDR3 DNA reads TGTGCCAGCAGCTTACCGACTAGCGGGAGCAATGAGCAGTTCTTC. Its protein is CASSLPTSGSNEQFF.

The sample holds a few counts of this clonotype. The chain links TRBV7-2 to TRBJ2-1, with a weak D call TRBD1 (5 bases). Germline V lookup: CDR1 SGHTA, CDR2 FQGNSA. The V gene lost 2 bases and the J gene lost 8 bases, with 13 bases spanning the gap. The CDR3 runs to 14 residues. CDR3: CASSLFKGNYEQFF. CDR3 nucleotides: TGTGCCAGCAGCTTATTTAAGGGGAACTATGAGCAGTTCTTC.

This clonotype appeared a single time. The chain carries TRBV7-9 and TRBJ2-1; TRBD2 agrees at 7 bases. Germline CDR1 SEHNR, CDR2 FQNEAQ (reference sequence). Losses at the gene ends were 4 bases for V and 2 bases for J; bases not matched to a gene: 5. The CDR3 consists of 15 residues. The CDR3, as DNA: TGTGCCAGCAGCTCCCGCGGGACTACCTACAATGAGCAGTTCTTC. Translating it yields CASSSRGTTYNEQFF.

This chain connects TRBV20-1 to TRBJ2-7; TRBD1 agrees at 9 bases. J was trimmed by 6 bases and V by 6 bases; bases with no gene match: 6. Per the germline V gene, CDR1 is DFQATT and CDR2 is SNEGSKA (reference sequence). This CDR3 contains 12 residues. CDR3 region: CSAPGDRAEQYF. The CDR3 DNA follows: TGCAGTGCCCCGGGGGACAGGGCCGAGCAGTACTTC.

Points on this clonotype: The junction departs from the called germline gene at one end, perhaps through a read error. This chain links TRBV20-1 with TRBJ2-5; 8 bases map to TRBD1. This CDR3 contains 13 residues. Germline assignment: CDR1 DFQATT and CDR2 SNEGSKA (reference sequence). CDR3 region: CCATTGGQETQYF. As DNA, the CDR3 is TGCTGTGCTACCACAGGGGGCCAAGAGACCCAGTACTTC.

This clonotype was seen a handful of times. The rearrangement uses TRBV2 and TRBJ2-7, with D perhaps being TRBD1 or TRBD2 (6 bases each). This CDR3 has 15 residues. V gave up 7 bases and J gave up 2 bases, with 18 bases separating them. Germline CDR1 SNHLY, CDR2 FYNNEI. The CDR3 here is CASKRGMREAYEQYF. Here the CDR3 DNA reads TGTGCCAGCAAGAGGGGGATGAGGGAGGCCTACGAGCAGTACTTC.

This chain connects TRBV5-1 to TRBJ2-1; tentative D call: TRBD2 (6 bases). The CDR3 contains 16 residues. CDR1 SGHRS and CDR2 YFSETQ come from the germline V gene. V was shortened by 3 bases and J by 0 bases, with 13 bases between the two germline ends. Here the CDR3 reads CASSWVGDSSYNEQFF. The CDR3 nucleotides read TGCGCCAGCAGCTGGGTAGGGGACTCCTCCTACAATGAGCAGTTCTTC.

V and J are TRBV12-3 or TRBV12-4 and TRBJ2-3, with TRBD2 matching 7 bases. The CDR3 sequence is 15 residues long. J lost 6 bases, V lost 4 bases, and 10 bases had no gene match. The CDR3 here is CASSSPRLARDTQYF. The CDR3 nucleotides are TGTGCCAGCAGTTCGCCTCGACTAGCTCGGGATACGCAGTATTTT.

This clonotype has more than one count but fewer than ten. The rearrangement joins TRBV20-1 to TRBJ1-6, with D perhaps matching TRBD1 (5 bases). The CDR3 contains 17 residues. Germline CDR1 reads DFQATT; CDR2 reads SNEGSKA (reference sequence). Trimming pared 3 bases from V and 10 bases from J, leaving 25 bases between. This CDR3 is CSASLTPVRVTGSPLHF. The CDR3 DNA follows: TGCAGTGCTAGTCTTACCCCGGTCAGGGTAACAGGCTCACCCCTCCACTTT.

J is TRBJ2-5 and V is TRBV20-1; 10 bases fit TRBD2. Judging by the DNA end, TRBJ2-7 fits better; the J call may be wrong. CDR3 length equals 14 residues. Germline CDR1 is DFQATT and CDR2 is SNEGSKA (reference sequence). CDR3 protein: CSASQGTSVYEQYF. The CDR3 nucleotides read TGCAGTGCTAGCCAAGGGACTAGCGTTTACGAGCAGTACTTC.

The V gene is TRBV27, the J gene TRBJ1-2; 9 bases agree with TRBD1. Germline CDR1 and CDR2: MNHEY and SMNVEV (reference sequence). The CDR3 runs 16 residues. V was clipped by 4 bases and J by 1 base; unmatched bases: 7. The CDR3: CASSSWTGAHNYGYTF. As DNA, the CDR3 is TGTGCCAGCAGTTCATGGACAGGGGCGCATAACTATGGCTACACCTTC.

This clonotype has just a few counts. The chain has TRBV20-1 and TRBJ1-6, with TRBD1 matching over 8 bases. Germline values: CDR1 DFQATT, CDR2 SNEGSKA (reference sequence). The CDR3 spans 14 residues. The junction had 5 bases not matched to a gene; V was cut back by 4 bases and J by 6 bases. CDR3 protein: CSAMPGQVNSPLHF. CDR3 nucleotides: TGCAGTGCTATGCCGGGACAGGTTAATTCACCCCTCCACTTT.

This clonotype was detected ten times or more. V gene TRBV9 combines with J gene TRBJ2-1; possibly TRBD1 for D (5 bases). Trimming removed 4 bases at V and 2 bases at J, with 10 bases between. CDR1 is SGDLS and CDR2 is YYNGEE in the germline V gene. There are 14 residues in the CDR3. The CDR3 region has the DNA TGTGCCAGCAGCCCCACAGGAGCCTACAATGAGCAGTTCTTC. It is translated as CASSPTGAYNEQFF.

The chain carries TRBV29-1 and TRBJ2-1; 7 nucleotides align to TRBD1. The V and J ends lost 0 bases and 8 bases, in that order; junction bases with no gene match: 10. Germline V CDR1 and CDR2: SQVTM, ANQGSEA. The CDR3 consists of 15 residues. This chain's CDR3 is CSVEDPTGWVDEQFF. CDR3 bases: TGCAGCGTTGAAGATCCGACAGGGTGGGTCGATGAGCAGTTCTTC.

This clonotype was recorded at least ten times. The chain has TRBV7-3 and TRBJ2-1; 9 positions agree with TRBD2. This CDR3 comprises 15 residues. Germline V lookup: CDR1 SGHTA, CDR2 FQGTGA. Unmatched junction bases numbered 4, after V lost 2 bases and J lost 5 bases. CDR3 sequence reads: CASSLSASGNNEQFF. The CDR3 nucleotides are TGTGCCAGCAGCTTATCCGCTAGCGGGAACAATGAGCAGTTCTTC. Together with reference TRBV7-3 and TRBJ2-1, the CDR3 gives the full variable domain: GAGVSQTPSNKVTEKGKYVELRCDPISGHTALYWYRQSLGQGPEFLIYFQGTGAADDSGLPNDRFFAVRPEGSVSTLKIQRTERGDSAVYLCASSLSASGNNEQFFGPGTRLTVL.

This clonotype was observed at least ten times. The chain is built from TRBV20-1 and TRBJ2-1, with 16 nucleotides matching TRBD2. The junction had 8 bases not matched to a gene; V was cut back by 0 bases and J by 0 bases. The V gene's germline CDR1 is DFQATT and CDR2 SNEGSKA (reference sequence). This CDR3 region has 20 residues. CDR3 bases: TGCAGTGCTAGAGATGAGGGAGGGACTAGCGGGAGGGGCTCCTACAATGAGCAGTTCTTC. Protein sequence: CSARDEGGTSGRGSYNEQFF.

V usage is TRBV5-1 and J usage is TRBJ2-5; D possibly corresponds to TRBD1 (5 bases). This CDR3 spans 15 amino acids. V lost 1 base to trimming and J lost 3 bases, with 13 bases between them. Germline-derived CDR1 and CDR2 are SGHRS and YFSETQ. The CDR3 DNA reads TGCGCCAGCAGCTTGCTGGGGCTGCTAGAAGAGACCCAGTACTTC. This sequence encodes CASSLLGLLEETQYF.

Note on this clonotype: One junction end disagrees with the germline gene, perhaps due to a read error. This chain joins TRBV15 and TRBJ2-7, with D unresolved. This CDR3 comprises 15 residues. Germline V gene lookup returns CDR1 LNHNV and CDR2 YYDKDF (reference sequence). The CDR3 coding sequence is TGTGCCGCCAGCAGAGATATACAGTATCTAAGCGAGCAGTACTTC. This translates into CAASRDIQYLSEQYF.

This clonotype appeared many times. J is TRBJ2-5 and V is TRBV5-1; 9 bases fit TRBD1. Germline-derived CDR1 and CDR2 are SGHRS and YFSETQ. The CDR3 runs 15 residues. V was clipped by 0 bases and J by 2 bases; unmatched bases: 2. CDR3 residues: CASSLDGTGQETQYF. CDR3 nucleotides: TGCGCCAGCAGCTTGGACGGGACAGGGCAAGAGACCCAGTACTTC.

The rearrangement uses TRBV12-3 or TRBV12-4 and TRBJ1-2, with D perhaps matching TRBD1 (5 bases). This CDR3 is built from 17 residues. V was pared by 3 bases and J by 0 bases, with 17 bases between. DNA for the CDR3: TGTGCCAGCAGTTTTGTCCAGGGTAATATACCTAACTATGGCTACACCTTC. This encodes CASSFVQGNIPNYGYTF.

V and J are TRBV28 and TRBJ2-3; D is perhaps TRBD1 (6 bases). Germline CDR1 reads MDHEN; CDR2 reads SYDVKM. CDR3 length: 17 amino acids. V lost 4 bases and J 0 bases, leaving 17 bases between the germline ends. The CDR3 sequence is CASSSTTGAYSTDTQYF. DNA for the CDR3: TGTGCCAGCAGTTCCACGACAGGCGCATATAGCACAGATACGCAGTATTTT.

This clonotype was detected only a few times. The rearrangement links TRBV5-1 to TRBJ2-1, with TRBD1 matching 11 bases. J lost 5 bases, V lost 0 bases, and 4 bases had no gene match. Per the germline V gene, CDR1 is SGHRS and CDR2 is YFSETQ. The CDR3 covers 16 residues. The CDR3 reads CASSLAGQGGHNEQFF. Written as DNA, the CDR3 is TGCGCCAGCAGCTTGGCGGGACAGGGGGGGCACAATGAGCAGTTCTTC.

CDR3 nucleotides: TGTGCCAGCAGTCAACTAGCGGGAGGCGACAATGAGCAGTTCTTC. It codes for CASSQLAGGDNEQFF. The chain is built from TRBV6-2 or TRBV6-3 and TRBJ2-1; 12 bases fit TRBD2. In germline, CDR1 is MNHEY, CDR2 SVGEGT. The CDR3 covers 15 residues. Trimming took 5 bases from V and 5 from J; bases not matched to a gene: 4.

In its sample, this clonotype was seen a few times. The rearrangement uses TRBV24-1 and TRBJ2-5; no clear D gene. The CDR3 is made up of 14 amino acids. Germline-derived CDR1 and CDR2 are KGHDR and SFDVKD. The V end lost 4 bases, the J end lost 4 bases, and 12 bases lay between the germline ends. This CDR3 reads CATSDRAWGETQYF. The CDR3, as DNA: TGTGCCACCAGTGACCGCGCTTGGGGAGAGACCCAGTACTTC.